The clone carrying this TCR beta chain is categorized as medium-sized. The antigen is undetermined. This sample is part of a study of breast tumors, draining lymph nodes, adjacent tissues. Study results and limitations: Most tumor T cells seemingly derive from lymph node, then expand in tumor.

Each CDR3 protein gets one entry after TCRdb re-called the multiplex PCR reads with MiXCR. The sample records about 16,000 distinct CDR3 sequences, over 45% being singletons. The sequenced material came from tumor-adjacent breast tissue. This TCR derives from a female donor with breast cancer. Some clones in this sample may be carry-over from other donors' samples.

The CDR3 loop reads CASSLSRGGEKLFF. The DNA of the CDR3 is TGCGCCAGCAGCTTGAGCAGGGGAGGCGAAAAACTGTTTTTT. The chain joins TRBV5-1 to TRBJ1-4, with TRBD1 as a possible D gene (6 bases). V lost 1 base to trimming and J lost 8 bases, with 12 bases between them. Looked up from germline, CDR1 is SGHRS and CDR2 is YFSETQ. This CDR3 is 14 amino acids long. Variable domain in full (rest from reference TRBV5-1 and TRBJ1-4): KAGVTQTPRYLIKTRGQQVTLSCSPISGHRSVSWYQQTPGQGLQFLFEYFSETQRNKGNFPGRFSGRQFSNSRSEMNVSTLELGDSALYLCASSLSRGGEKLFFGSGTQLSVL.